These 8 T cell receptor beta chains were all obtained from the same sample, sequenced in a study of T-cell reconstitution after alpha-beta-depleted transplantation in children. Unique molecular identifiers were incorporated when the TCRbeta library was constructed. TCRdb ran MiXCR on the PCR reads and lists one entry per CDR3 protein. There are a few hundred thousand distinct CDR3 sequences in the sample; 13% occur only once, and approximately 4.3% lies in the top ten. This sample comprised PBMCs, obtained from the stem cell graft. Every receptor here comes from a human donor who donated a stem cell graft to a child with Fanconi anemia.

The rearrangement joins TRBV28 to TRBJ2-2; D might be TRBD1 or TRBD2, each matching 6 bases. Germline V gene data show CDR1 as MDHEN and CDR2 as SYDVKM. The CDR3 has 15 residues. V was clipped by 4 bases and J by 7 bases, with 16 bases between them. The chain's CDR3 is CASSSPRRGGGELFF. The CDR3 DNA sequence: TGTGCCAGCAGTTCACCCCGCAGGGGAGGCGGGGAGCTGTTTTTT.

This clonotype was found a few times. The chain has TRBV20-1 and TRBJ1-2; D possibly corresponds to TRBD1 (5 bases). Germline V gene sequence: CDR1 DFQATT, CDR2 SNEGSKA (reference sequence). The CDR3 spans 17 residues. V was clipped by 5 bases and J by 0 bases, with 22 bases between them. The CDR3 bases are TGCAGTGCTGTACGCCCCGGGGGAGGTAAAGCTAACTATGGCTACACCTTC. Residues: CSAVRPGGGKANYGYTF.

This chain connects TRBV20-1 to TRBJ2-7, with a possible D match to TRBD2 (6 bases). Per germline, CDR1 DFQATT and CDR2 SNEGSKA (reference sequence). V was trimmed by 3 bases and J by 1 base, leaving 10 bases between them. This CDR3 spans 13 amino acids. CDR3 nucleotides: TGCAGTGCTAGCTGGGGGGTATCCTACGAGCAGTACTTC. Translating gives CSASWGVSYEQYF.

The V call is TRBV5-4, the J call TRBJ2-1; the D gene is possibly TRBD2 (6 bases). The CDR3 loop spans 13 amino acids. The V end was cut by 2 bases, the J end by 8 bases, with 11 bases between. Germline loops: CDR1 SGHNT, CDR2 YYREEE (reference sequence). CDR3 bases: TGTGCCAGCAGCTTTGGCACTAGCTATGAGCAGTTCTTC. Translating gives CASSFGTSYEQFF.

This clonotype came up a few times. The chain employs TRBV7-9 and TRBJ1-3, with 7 bases matching TRBD1. The CDR3 loop spans 17 amino acids. In germline, CDR1 is SEHNR, CDR2 FQNEAQ (reference sequence). With 4 bases clipped from V and 0 bases from J, the junction kept 9 bases outside the gene matches. In nucleotides, the CDR3 is TGTGCCAGCAGCTCGGACAGGACCTGGATCTCTGGAAACACCATATATTTT. This sequence encodes CASSSDRTWISGNTIYF. Filled out from reference TRBV7-9 and TRBJ1-3, the complete variable domain reads DTGVSQNPRHKITKRGQNVTFRCDPISEHNRLYWYRQTLGQGPEFLTYFQNEAQLEKSRLLSDRFSAERPKGSFSTLEIQRTEQGDSAMYLCASSSDRTWISGNTIYFGEGSWLTVV.

The CDR3 is CASSLEGTVVSYEQYF. In DNA form, the CDR3 reads TGTGCCAGCAGCTTAGAAGGGACAGTTGTCTCCTACGAGCAGTACTTC. This sequence joins TRBV7-9 and TRBJ2-7; 7 nucleotides agree with TRBD1. The CDR3 covers 16 residues. V gave up 1 base and J gave up 0 bases; unmatched junction bases: 6. Germline V gene sequence: CDR1 SEHNR, CDR2 FQNEAQ (reference sequence).

This clonotype has only a few counts. The V call is TRBV20-1, the J call TRBJ2-1, with 11 bases fitting TRBD1. The CDR3 sequence is 20 residues long. CDR1 DFQATT and CDR2 SNEGSKA come from the germline V gene (reference sequence). V was clipped by 2 bases and J by 0 bases; unmatched bases: 15. CDR3 DNA: TGCAGTGCTAGATCCGGGACAGGGGGAGGTGCTATAAGCTCCTACAATGAGCAGTTCTTC. Amino acids: CSARSGTGGGAISSYNEQFF.

Ten or more counts support this clonotype. The V and J genes are TRBV20-1 and TRBJ2-1; D remains unclear. Germline V gene sequence: CDR1 DFQATT, CDR2 SNEGSKA (reference sequence). This CDR3 region has 13 residues. V was pared by 6 bases and J by 7 bases, with 16 bases between. In DNA form, the CDR3 reads TGCAGTGCCCGCCCCCCCCAAGGGAATGAGCAGTTCTTC. It yields the protein CSARPPQGNEQFF.